The source of this T cell receptor (beta chain) is a study of blood T cells in healthy people across ages. Overall study context: Every two T cells gave about one barcoded beta molecule via template switching. Study-wide results and caveats: Per-million-T-cell TCR beta diversity fell roughly linearly with age. Versus aged donors, long-lived donors had higher diversity and more naive CD4+ cells.

This CDR3 has 16 amino acids. A single count supports this clonotype. The antigen remains undetermined. A read error may account for a junction end that differs from germline. Using a J-beta primer mix together with a sample-barcoded 5' primer, a second PCR was run for roughly 6 to 12 cycles. TCRdb itself ran the 5' RACE reads through MiXCR, one entry per CDR3 protein. The table includes 1.5 million to 2 million distinct CDR3 sequences, 28% detected once. This TCR derives from a woman aged 25 to 45 in good health. Sequenced input: blood. This sequence joins TRBV12-3 or TRBV12-4 and TRBJ2-3, with 9 bases that match TRBD2. The CDR3: CVSNLNWLAGTDTEYF. The CDR3 region has the DNA TGTGTCAGCAACTTAAATTGGCTAGCGGGGACAGATACGGAATATTTT.